These 7 T cell receptor beta chains were all obtained from the same sample, sequenced in a study of blood T cell repertoires in COVID-19. Only in-frame clones appear in the TCRdb table, and some are missing; sequencing was by immunoSEQ multiplex PCR. The sample shows 120,000 or so clones, 88% of them seen only once. Sequenced material: peripheral blood. All receptors come from a man between 45 and 60 years old with acute or convalescent COVID-19.

V and J are TRBV27 and TRBJ2-7, with D tentatively TRBD1 (6 bases). Trimming took 6 bases from V and 7 from J, leaving 13 bases between them. This CDR3 region has 12 residues. Germline V CDR1 and CDR2: MNHEY, SMNVEV (reference sequence). CDR3 protein: CASSQTGGEQYF. DNA for the CDR3: TGTGCCAGCAGCCAGACAGGAGGAGAGCAGTACTTC.

The J gene is TRBJ2-3, the V gene TRBV5-1; 10 bases fit TRBD2. The CDR3 covers 16 residues. Germline trimming cut 0 bases from V and 5 bases from J; bases unmatched to any gene: 6. Germline assignment: CDR1 SGHRS and CDR2 YFSETQ. The CDR3 sequence is CASSLASGRAQDTQYF. In DNA, the CDR3 is TGCGCCAGCAGCTTGGCCAGCGGGAGGGCTCAAGATACGCAGTATTTT.

This clone was seen a single time. The chain uses TRBV11-2 and TRBJ2-3; D may be TRBD1 (6 bases). Germline CDR1 is SGHAT and CDR2 is FQNNGV. V lost 3 bases and J 7 bases, leaving 23 bases between the germline ends. The CDR3 contains 17 residues. This CDR3 is CASSLRGWSRAMHTQYF. The CDR3 region has the DNA TGTGCCAGCAGCTTGAGGGGGTGGTCCAGGGCCATGCATACGCAGTATTTT.

The chain's CDR3 is CASKLGGDQPQHF. CDR3 in DNA: TGTGCCAGTAAATTGGGAGGGGATCAGCCCCAGCATTTT. The V gene is TRBV19, the J gene TRBJ1-5; TRBD1 is a possible D gene (5 bases). CDR1 LNHDA and CDR2 SQIVND come from the germline V gene (reference sequence). This CDR3 spans 13 amino acids. The V end lost 7 bases, the J end lost 5 bases, and 12 bases lay between the germline ends.

The rearrangement links TRBV18 to TRBJ1-6, with TRBD1 as a possible D gene (6 bases). In germline, CDR1 is KGHSH, CDR2 LQKENI. V lost 4 bases, J lost 5 bases, and 18 bases lay in between. This CDR3 comprises 17 residues. The CDR3 region has the DNA TGTGCCAGCTCACTATTAACATGGACAGTGAATAATTCACCCCTCCACTTT. Protein sequence: CASSLLTWTVNNSPLHF.

This chain links TRBV5-4 with TRBJ1-2, with TRBD1 matching over 7 bases. The J segment lost 5 bases and the V segment lost 0 bases, leaving 7 bases of the junction unmatched. The CDR3 has 15 amino acids. Germline loops: CDR1 SGHNT, CDR2 YYREEE (reference sequence). CDR3 sequence (DNA): TGTGCCAGCAGCTTGGGGGGACAGATCTTTTATGGCTACACCTTC. It encodes CASSLGGQIFYGYTF.

V gene TRBV6-5 combines with J gene TRBJ1-2, with 8 bases lining up with TRBD1. V lost 6 bases to trimming and J lost 4 bases; unmatched junction nucleotides: 4. The CDR3 is 13 amino acids. Germline loops: CDR1 MNHEY, CDR2 SVGAGI. Here the CDR3 DNA reads TGTGCCAGCAGGCCGGACAGGGTCTATGGCTACACCTTC. Its translation: CASRPDRVYGYTF.